This is a list of T cell receptor beta chains from one sample in a study of T cell responses to AZD1222 COVID-19 vaccine. Produced via immunoSEQ multiplex PCR; TCRdb's table is partial and in-frame only. The sample carries roughly 110,000 clones, 70% to 90% recorded once. The sequencing used peripheral blood, collected 28 days after the second AZD1222 dose. Source of these receptors: an adult who received the AZD1222 COVID-19 vaccine. Each CDR3 is given with its conserved first and last residue. The D gene is left open where the match is weak. Not every row has a clone size; where given, it reads once, few, many or a size class.

CDR3 protein	CDR3 DNA	CDR3 length	V gene	J gene	D gene	clone size
CAISGRANTEAFF	TGTGCCATCAGTGGCAGAGCGAACACTGAAGCTTTCTTT	13	TRBV10-3	TRBJ1-1	.	.
CAISDDSQETQYF	TGTGCCATCAGTGATGACAGCCAAGAGACCCAGTACTTC	13	TRBV10-3	TRBJ2-5	.	.
CASSYRGDNSPLHF	TGTGCCAGCAGTTACCGGGGGGATAATTCACCCCTCCACTTT	14	TRBV6-5	TRBJ1-6	.	.
CASSFLGRYNQPQHF	TGTGCCAGCAGTTTTTTAGGCAGGTACAATCAGCCCCAGCATTTT	15	TRBV28	TRBJ1-5	.	.
CASSLQGSSNQPQHF	TGTGCCAGTAGCCTACAGGGGAGTAGCAATCAGCCCCAGCATTTT	15	TRBV19	TRBJ1-5	TRBD1	.
CASSQDTGTGYEQYF	TGCGCCAGCAGCCAAGATACCGGGACAGGGTACGAGCAGTACTTC	15	TRBV4-3	TRBJ2-7	TRBD1	.
CASSDRDTGELFF	TGTGCCAGCAGTGACAGGGACACCGGGGAGCTGTTTTTT	13	TRBV6-4	TRBJ2-2	.	large
CASSELSSGAEAFF	TGTGCCAGCAGTGAACTGTCCTCTGGAGCTGAAGCTTTCTTT	14	TRBV6-1	TRBJ1-1	.	.
CASSLRGGAGNTIYF	TGTGCCAGCAGCTTAAGGGGTGGGGCTGGAAACACCATATATTTT	15	TRBV7-2	TRBJ1-3	.	.
CAWSKGVYNEQFF	TGTGCCTGGAGTAAGGGGGTTTATAATGAGCAGTTCTTC	13	TRBV30	TRBJ2-1	.	.
CASSLVALNYEQYF	TGCGCCAGCAGCTTGGTGGCCCTAAACTACGAGCAGTACTTC	14	TRBV5-1	TRBJ2-7	.	.
CASSLESGDTQYF	TGTGCCAGCAGCTTAGAGAGTGGGGATACGCAGTATTTT	13	TRBV7-9	TRBJ2-3	.	.
CASSLDRTNQPQHF	TGTGCCAGCAGCTTAGACAGGACGAATCAGCCCCAGCATTTT	14	TRBV11-2	TRBJ1-5	.	.
CASSAGTGGFTGELFF	TGTGCCAGTAGTGCCGGGACAGGGGGCTTCACCGGGGAGCTGTTTTTT	16	TRBV19	TRBJ2-2	TRBD1	.
CASSLRLAGGPYEQYF	TGTGCCAGCAGCCTAAGACTAGCGGGGGGACCCTACGAGCAGTACTTC	16	TRBV7-8	TRBJ2-7	TRBD2	.
CASSYSASGRADTQYF	TGTGCCAGCAGTTACTCGGCTAGCGGTCGCGCAGATACGCAGTATTTT	16	TRBV6-5	TRBJ2-3	TRBD2	.
CASSSWGGSEAFF	TGTGCCAGCAGCTCCTGGGGGGGCTCTGAAGCTTTCTTT	13	TRBV6-4	TRBJ1-1	.	.
CASSPGGAGVPGEQFF	TGTGCCAGCAGCCCCGGAGGGGCGGGCGTGCCTGGTGAGCAGTTCTTC	16	TRBV11-3	TRBJ2-1	.	.
CASGTVYQPQHF	TGTGCCAGCGGGACAGTTTATCAGCCCCAGCATTTT	12	TRBV19	TRBJ1-5	TRBD1	.
CASSAIRDRSTEAFF	TGCGCCAGCAGCGCAATCCGGGACAGATCCACTGAAGCTTTCTTT	15	TRBV5-1	TRBJ1-1	TRBD1	once
CASSVTQGDTGELFF	TGTGCCAGCAGCGTGACTCAAGGGGACACCGGGGAGCTGTTTTTT	15	TRBV9	TRBJ2-2	.	.
CASSSGQGSTEAFF	TGTGCCAGCAGCTCCGGACAGGGAAGCACTGAAGCTTTCTTT	14	TRBV7-3	TRBJ1-1	TRBD1	.
CASSLGGGPHNEQFF	TGTGCCAGTAGCTTGGGCGGGGGGCCCCACAATGAGCAGTTCTTC	15	TRBV19	TRBJ2-1	TRBD2	once
CASSVPPGGLNEQFF	TGTGCCAGCAGCGTACCTCCAGGGGGCTTGAATGAGCAGTTCTTC	15	TRBV9	TRBJ2-1	TRBD1	once
CASSLEGRGNTEAFF	TGTGCCAGCAGCTTAGAAGGCAGGGGTAACACTGAAGCTTTCTTT	15	TRBV9	TRBJ1-1	.	.
CASRWSAQTYEQYF	TGTGCCAGCAGGTGGTCAGCGCAAACCTACGAGCAGTACTTC	14	TRBV6-5	TRBJ2-7	.	.
CAWSAGTFDQPQHF	TGTGCCTGGAGTGCCGGGACATTCGATCAGCCCCAGCATTTT	14	TRBV30	TRBJ1-5	.	.
CASSTPGNSPLHF	TGTGCCAGCAGCACCCCAGGGAATTCACCCCTCCACTTT	13	TRBV7-2	TRBJ1-6	.	.
CASSSRGQGSGNTIYF	TGTGCCAGCAGCTCGAGGGGACAAGGCTCTGGAAACACCATATATTTT	16	TRBV5-6	TRBJ1-3	.	.
CASSPGDRGQYF	TGTGCCAGCAGCCCGGGGGACAGGGGGCAGTACTTC	12	TRBV7-9	TRBJ2-7	TRBD1	.
CASSLVAGASGANVLTF	TGTGCCAGCAGCTTAGTTGCAGGGGCCTCTGGGGCCAACGTCCTGACTTTC	17	TRBV7-2	TRBJ2-6	.	.
CATSGDRNYGYTF	TGTGCCACCAGTGGCGACAGGAACTATGGCTACACCTTC	13	TRBV24-1	TRBJ1-2	.	.
CAWSLGQGNSPLHF	TGTGCCTGGAGTCTAGGACAGGGGAATTCACCCCTCCACTTT	14	TRBV30	TRBJ1-6	TRBD1	few
CASSPGQGSGYTF	TGTGCCAGCAGTCCGGGACAGGGGAGCGGCTACACCTTC	13	TRBV2	TRBJ1-2	TRBD1	.
CASSQDLDRDQPQHF	TGTGCCAGCAGCCAAGATTTAGACAGGGATCAGCCCCAGCATTTT	15	TRBV3-1/TRBV3-2	TRBJ1-5	TRBD1	.
CASSFDSSYGYTF	TGTGCCAGCAGCTTTGACAGCTCCTATGGCTACACCTTC	13	TRBV7-9	TRBJ1-2	.	.
CASSYRLAGKNIQYF	TGCGCCAGCAGCTACCGACTAGCGGGTAAAAACATTCAGTACTTC	15	TRBV5-1	TRBJ2-4	TRBD2	once
CASSESGTGFYEQYF	TGTGCCAGCAGTGAATCCGGGACAGGGTTCTACGAGCAGTACTTC	15	TRBV6-1	TRBJ2-7	TRBD1	.
CASSIVSELTEKLFF	TGTGCCAGTAGTATAGTCTCAGAGTTGACTGAAAAACTGTTTTTT	15	TRBV19	TRBJ1-4	.	.
CASSVEASTSYNEQFF	TGTGCCAGCAGCGTAGAGGCGTCGACATCCTACAATGAGCAGTTCTTC	16	TRBV9	TRBJ2-1	.	.
CASSQEAGGLGQPQHF	TGTGCCAGCAGCCAAGAGGCAGGGGGCTTAGGGCAGCCCCAGCATTTT	16	TRBV3-1/TRBV3-2	TRBJ1-5	TRBD1	.
CASSPLSPDGLPTNEQYF	TGTGCCAGCAGCCCCCTCAGTCCCGACGGTCTACCCACCAACGAGCAGTACTTC	18	TRBV7-3	TRBJ2-7	.	.
CASSLEGGATEAFF	TGTGCCAGCAGCTTAGAGGGGGGAGCGACTGAAGCTTTCTTT	14	TRBV11-1	TRBJ1-1	.	.
CASSRLRAYEQYF	TGTGCCAGCAGCCGCTTACGGGCATACGAGCAGTACTTC	13	TRBV7-2	TRBJ2-7	.	.
CASSLEGVTGELFF	TGTGCCAGCAGCTTGGAGGGGGTCACCGGGGAGCTGTTTTTT	14	TRBV5-4	TRBJ2-2	.	.
CASSLDRVNQPQHF	TGTGCCAGCTCACTTGACAGGGTCAATCAGCCCCAGCATTTT	14	TRBV18	TRBJ1-5	TRBD1	.
CASSPPAGPNTGELFF	TGTGCCAGCAGCCCTCCGGCGGGCCCTAACACCGGGGAGCTGTTTTTT	16	TRBV9	TRBJ2-2	.	.
CASSDPRRGTEAFF	TGTGCCAGCAGTGACCCGCGCAGGGGCACTGAAGCTTTCTTT	14	TRBV25-1	TRBJ1-1	.	.
CASSPLGTQGTDTQYF	TGTGCCAGCAGCCCCCTAGGGACACAGGGGACGGATACGCAGTATTTT	16	TRBV13	TRBJ2-3	TRBD1	.